Following are 8 T cell receptor beta chains from one sample sequenced in a study of regulatory T cells in long-lasting Graves disease (dated by TCRdb to the early 2020s). Libraries were constructed by multiplex PCR. The data were produced on an Illumina HiSeq 4000. CDR3 regions were amplified by Arm-PCR with iRepertoire HTBI primers to construct TCR beta libraries. TCRdb reprocessed the public reads (quality trimming at Q25 with fastp, clone calling with MiXCR) and kept in-frame beta chains. Entries are consolidated by CDR3 protein sequence, retaining the most common genes and DNA. The sample profile shows 400,000 to 500,000 distinct CDR3 sequences; around a fifth of them were found once. The top ten hold roughly 14% of the sample. Reading the label with the study, this specimen's time point is: persistent/refractory GD, antithyroid drugs over 5 years with positive TRAb. For both TCR sequencing and RNA sequencing, RNA was extracted from PBMCs using TRIzol.

The sample consisted of peripheral blood mononuclear cells (PBMCs), taken when the disease was refractory, from a patient treated with antithyroid drugs. The origin of the receptors is a female donor with Graves disease.

The chain combines TRBV3-1 with TRBJ2-1; 8 bases match TRBD2. V was clipped by 0 bases and J by 8 bases; unmatched bases: 6. The CDR3 length is 15 residues. Looked up from germline, CDR1 is LGHDT and CDR2 is YNNKEL (reference sequence). CDR3 loop: CASSQDVSGGDEQFF. For the CDR3, the DNA is TGTGCCAGCAGCCAAGATGTCAGCGGGGGCGATGAGCAGTTCTTC.

This clonotype was counted many times. The chain joins TRBV11-3 to TRBJ1-1; D is possibly TRBD1 (5 bases). Deletions cut 6 bases from V and 6 bases from J, with 14 bases between. This CDR3 is built from 13 residues. The V gene's germline CDR1 is SGHNT and CDR2 YENEEA. The CDR3 region is CASRARVGPEAFF. In nucleotides, the CDR3 is TGTGCCAGCAGGGCACGAGTGGGACCTGAAGCTTTCTTT.

The sample holds many counts of this clonotype. CDR3 protein: CSARVGDEAFF. In DNA, the CDR3 is TGCAGTGCTAGAGTGGGGGATGAAGCTTTCTTT. This chain connects TRBV20-1 to TRBJ1-1, with a possible D match to TRBD1 (5 bases). The ends were cut back, 1 base at V and 7 bases at J, with 7 bases in the middle. Germline CDR1 reads DFQATT; CDR2 reads SNEGSKA (reference sequence). The CDR3 has 11 residues.

This clonotype was seen at least ten times. The chain has TRBV9 and TRBJ1-1; tentative D call: TRBD1 (5 bases). CDR1 is SGDLS, CDR2 YYNGEE, per germline. Deletions cut 7 bases from V and 6 bases from J, with 16 bases between. The CDR3 totals 13 residues. CDR3 sequence: CASGPGAGAEAFF. CDR3 sequence (DNA): TGTGCCAGCGGTCCGGGCGCGGGGGCTGAAGCTTTCTTT.

This clonotype was detected a few times. V gene TRBV5-1 combines with J gene TRBJ2-7; D ambiguous. The CDR3 loop spans 14 amino acids. Germline V gene sequence: CDR1 SGHRS, CDR2 YFSETQ. Between the trimmed V and J ends, which lost 1 base and 2 bases, there was a span of 10 bases. Here the CDR3 reads CASSLFEGTYEQYF. The CDR3 DNA sequence: TGCGCCAGCAGCTTGTTTGAAGGTACCTACGAGCAGTACTTC.

This clonotype was picked up many times. V is TRBV28 and J is TRBJ2-5; no clear D. This CDR3 is built from 13 residues. The V end lost 6 bases, the J end lost 0 bases, and 8 bases lay between the germline ends. Germline CDR1 and CDR2: MDHEN and SYDVKM. CDR3 sequence: CASRVYDQETQYF. CDR3 nucleotide sequence: TGTGCCAGCAGGGTCTACGACCAAGAGACCCAGTACTTC.

This clonotype was observed many times. The genes are TRBV11-2 and TRBJ1-2; D gene unclear. The V gene's germline CDR1 is SGHAT and CDR2 FQNNGV. V shed 3 bases and J shed 7 bases, with 12 bases lying between them. The CDR3 loop spans 13 amino acids. The CDR3 DNA is TGTGCCAGCAGCTTCACGGGTACTCGTGGCTACACCTTC. This codes for CASSFTGTRGYTF.

About this clonotype itself: A read error is possible here, since a much larger clone lies one base away. DNA of the CDR3: TGTGCCAGCTTGAGGGGGGTTCTGACAGGGAACACTGGAGCTTTCTTT. It translates to CASLRGVLTGNTGAFF. The genes are TRBV6-1 and TRBJ1-1, with 7 positions matching TRBD1. CDR3 length equals 16 residues. In germline, CDR1 is MNHNS, CDR2 SASEGT.